Below are 30 T cell receptor beta chains sequenced from a single sample in a study of T cells in localized non-small cell lung cancer. The assay was immunoSEQ multiplex PCR, and TCRdb's table has in-frame clones only and misses some. The sample records about 35,000 clones, approximately 90% being singletons. The sample here was peripheral blood mononuclear cells, taken before any cancer treatment. All receptors derive from a female donor over 55 with stage II lung adenocarcinoma.

The V and J genes are TRBV6-1 and TRBJ1-2; D remains unclear. V was trimmed by 6 bases and J by 2 bases, leaving 1 base between them. Germline V gives CDR1 MNHNS, CDR2 SASEGT. This CDR3 spans 10 amino acids. The CDR3 protein is CASRNYGYTF. For the CDR3, the DNA is TGTGCCAGCAGGAACTATGGCTACACCTTC.

The chain has TRBV5-1 and TRBJ1-3; D gene uncertain. V gave up 0 bases and J gave up 0 bases, with 7 bases separating them. Germline assignment: CDR1 SGHRS and CDR2 YFSETQ. This CDR3 region has 15 residues. The CDR3 reads CASSLDLSSGNTIYF. In nucleotides, the CDR3 is TGCGCCAGCAGCTTGGATTTGAGCTCTGGAAACACCATATATTTT.

V and J are TRBV6-5 and TRBJ2-1, with 9 bases matching TRBD2. Germline V gives CDR1 MNHEY, CDR2 SVGAGI. The CDR3 is made up of 15 amino acids. The V and J ends lost 4 bases and 9 bases, in that order; junction bases with no gene match: 10. The CDR3 protein is CASSLAGDGLSEQFF. DNA of the CDR3: TGTGCCAGCAGTTTAGCGGGAGACGGTTTAAGTGAGCAGTTCTTC.

By sample share, this clone is medium-sized (0.01 to 0.1%). The genes are TRBV5-1 and TRBJ1-4; perhaps TRBD1 as D (6 bases). Germline loops: CDR1 SGHRS, CDR2 YFSETQ. Trimming stripped 2 bases from V and 8 bases from J, with 13 bases between. The CDR3 has 14 amino acids. This chain's CDR3 is CASSFTGLGEKLFF. DNA of the CDR3: TGCGCCAGCAGCTTTACAGGGTTAGGGGAAAAACTGTTTTTT.

This chain links TRBV7-2 with TRBJ2-1; no definite D call. Per the germline V gene, CDR1 is SGHTA and CDR2 is FQGNSA. V was cut by 5 bases and J by 0 bases, with 11 bases left in between. This CDR3 region has 15 residues. The CDR3 protein is CASSPPASSYNEQFF. CDR3 sequence (DNA): TGTGCCAGCAGCCCCCCAGCGAGCTCCTACAATGAGCAGTTCTTC.

The V and J genes are TRBV9 and TRBJ2-2; D is perhaps TRBD1 (6 bases). Germline-derived CDR1 and CDR2 are SGDLS and YYNGEE. The CDR3 contains 14 residues. V lost 6 bases and J lost 3, with 12 bases in between. CDR3 sequence: CASTFNRDTGELFF. The DNA of the CDR3 is TGTGCCAGCACCTTCAACAGGGACACCGGGGAGCTGTTTTTT.

The chain has TRBV28 and TRBJ1-5, with D unresolved. V was trimmed by 6 bases and J by 4 bases, leaving 10 bases between them. This CDR3 has 13 amino acids. CDR1 MDHEN and CDR2 SYDVKM come from the germline V gene. Here the CDR3 reads CASSWTGNQPQHF. The CDR3 bases are TGTGCCAGCAGCTGGACGGGGAATCAGCCCCAGCATTTT.

This sequence joins TRBV4-3 and TRBJ1-4; no firm D call. Per the germline V gene, CDR1 is LGHNA and CDR2 is YSLEER. This CDR3 is 15 amino acids long. V was clipped by 4 bases and J by 0 bases, with 9 bases between them. CDR3 amino acids: CASSLLRATNEKLFF. As DNA, the CDR3 is TGCGCCAGCAGCCTTCTTCGGGCAACTAATGAAAAACTGTTTTTT.

This rearrangement joins TRBV6-5 to TRBJ2-7, with D possibly being TRBD2 (6 bases). V was trimmed by 5 bases and J by 12 bases, leaving 26 bases between them. The CDR3 has 15 residues. Germline values: CDR1 MNHEY, CDR2 SVGAGI. The DNA of the CDR3 is TGTGCCAGCAGTCCCTGGGACGGGGGAACCAGGTCTCCGTACTTC. Translated, it gives CASSPWDGGTRSPYF.

The chain carries TRBV4-3 and TRBJ1-6; D is ambiguous. There are 13 residues in the CDR3. Germline CDR1 and CDR2: LGHNA and YSLEER. V dropped 0 bases and J dropped 7 bases, with 4 bases sitting between them. The CDR3 nucleotides read TGCGCCAGCAGCCAAGAAGGGAATTCACCCCTCCACTTT. Its translation: CASSQEGNSPLHF.

V gene TRBV5-5 combines with J gene TRBJ1-1, with a possible D match to TRBD1 (6 bases). V was clipped by 4 bases and J by 4 bases, with 17 bases between them. Germline V gene data show CDR1 as SGHKS and CDR2 as YYEKEE (reference sequence). This CDR3 is 15 amino acids long. This CDR3 reads CASSPIPQGATEAFF. CDR3 bases: TGTGCCAGCAGCCCTATACCACAGGGTGCCACTGAAGCTTTCTTT.

The chain has TRBV28 and TRBJ2-5; D not certain. The germline V gene has CDR1 MDHEN and CDR2 SYDVKM. V lost 7 bases to trimming and J lost 1 base, with 4 bases between them. This CDR3 comprises 11 residues. As DNA, the CDR3 is TGTGCCAGCATGACCCAAGAGACCCAGTACTTC. This gives the protein CASMTQETQYF.

V and J are TRBV30 and TRBJ1-3; 9 positions match TRBD1. This CDR3 is 13 amino acids long. V was clipped by 8 bases and J by 4 bases; unmatched bases: 6. Looked up from germline, CDR1 is GTSNPN and CDR2 is SVGIG (reference sequence). The CDR3 DNA is TGTGCCGGACAGGGGATTTCAGGAAACACCATATATTTT. Residues: CAGQGISGNTIYF.

The chain combines TRBV18 with TRBJ1-5; 7 bases line up with TRBD1. The V gene's germline CDR1 is KGHSH and CDR2 LQKENI. V was pared by 4 bases and J by 5 bases, with 8 bases of the junction left unmatched. CDR3 size: 15 residues. The CDR3 DNA reads as TGTGCCAGCTCACTACAGGGGAGTGGTTATCAGCCCCAGCATTTT. The encoded protein is CASSLQGSGYQPQHF. Full variable domain (remainder filled in from reference TRBV18 and TRBJ1-5): NAGVMQNPRHLVRRRGQEARLRCSPMKGHSHVYWYRQLPEEGLKFMVYLQKENIIDESGMPKERFSAEFPKEGPSILRIQQVVRGDSAAYFCASSLQGSGYQPQHFGDGTRLSIL.

This chain links TRBV30 with TRBJ2-3; D is perhaps TRBD2 (6 bases). CDR3 length equals 14 residues. Germline lookup yields CDR1 GTSNPN and CDR2 SVGIG (reference sequence). Between the trimmed V and J ends, which lost 1 base and 2 bases, there was a span of 10 bases. The CDR3 DNA reads TGTGCCTGGAGTGCCGGGAGAAACACAGATACGCAGTATTTT. Protein product: CAWSAGRNTDTQYF. The complete variable domain, with remaining parts taken from reference TRBV30 and TRBJ2-3, reads SQTIHQWPATLVQPVGSPLSLECTVEGTSNPNLYWYRQAAGRGLQLLFYSVGIGQISSEVPQNLSASRPQDRQFILSSKKLLLSDSGFYLCAWSAGRNTDTQYFGPGTRLTVL.

The chain carries TRBV4-3 and TRBJ1-2, with D unclear. The CDR3 has 17 residues. Trimming pared 0 bases from V and 8 bases from J, leaving 22 bases between. Germline-derived CDR1 and CDR2 are LGHNA and YSLEER. The CDR3 protein is CASSQDHRTFLRGGYTF. CDR3 in DNA: TGCGCCAGCAGCCAAGATCACCGAACTTTTCTAAGAGGGGGCTACACCTTC.

The V call is TRBV7-2, the J call TRBJ2-5; 7 bases line up with TRBD2. This CDR3 region has 15 residues. Germline loops: CDR1 SGHTA, CDR2 FQGNSA. Trimming removed 6 bases from V and 5 bases from J; junction bases left unmatched: 12. In DNA, the CDR3 is TGTGCCAGCAGAGACGGCCGGGGGGTGCGGGAGACCCAGTACTTC. Translated, it gives CASRDGRGVRETQYF.

This chain joins TRBV5-1 and TRBJ2-5; D is possibly TRBD1 (6 bases). This CDR3 spans 13 amino acids. Germline V gene lookup returns CDR1 SGHRS and CDR2 YFSETQ. V lost 4 bases, J lost 4 bases, and 11 bases lay in between. For the CDR3, the DNA is TGCGCCAGCAGCGTGGACAGCTCAGAGACCCAGTACTTC. Its translation is CASSVDSSETQYF. Full variable domain (missing parts from reference TRBV5-1 and TRBJ2-5): KAGVTQTPRYLIKTRGQQVTLSCSPISGHRSVSWYQQTPGQGLQFLFEYFSETQRNKGNFPGRFSGRQFSNSRSEMNVSTLELGDSALYLCASSVDSSETQYFGPGTRLLVL.

This chain joins TRBV2 and TRBJ2-1; maybe TRBD1 (5 bases). The V and J ends lost 11 bases and 0 bases respectively, with 11 bases between them. There are 13 residues in the CDR3. Germline assignment: CDR1 SNHLY and CDR2 FYNNEI. The DNA of the CDR3 is TGTGCCTCGAGGCAGGGCTCCTACAATGAGCAGTTCTTC. The encoded protein is CASRQGSYNEQFF.

This clone was counted a few times. One end of the junction fails to match germline, which may point to a read error. This chain connects TRBV6-4 to TRBJ1-2; 7 positions agree with TRBD1. The CDR3 runs to 9 residues. Germline V gene data show CDR1 as MRHNA and CDR2 as SNTAGT. CDR3 in DNA: TGTGCCAACCAGACAGGGCGAGGCTTC. As protein: CANQTGRGF.

Only a few counts were recorded for this clone. The chain recombines TRBV4-2 with TRBJ1-6, with no clear D. Germline V gene sequence: CDR1 LGHNA, CDR2 YNFKEQ. V was pared by 1 base and J by 10 bases, with 11 bases between. The CDR3 length is 14 residues. DNA for the CDR3: TGTGCCAGCAGCCAAGCTAGGGCGGGATCACCCCTCCACTTT. Its protein product is CASSQARAGSPLHF.

The chain employs TRBV5-1 and TRBJ2-3, with D unclear. CDR3 length: 13 amino acids. Germline loops: CDR1 SGHRS, CDR2 YFSETQ. Trimming shortened V by 5 bases and J by 5 bases, and 12 bases separated the two germline ends. The CDR3 bases are TGCGCCAGCAGGGTGGGGAATGGAGATACGCAGTATTTT. Its translation is CASRVGNGDTQYF.

Turning to this clone: The same CDR3 also results from other DNA sequences found in this sample. The chain carries TRBV5-1 and TRBJ2-5; D call uncertain. CDR3 length: 13 amino acids. Per the germline V gene, CDR1 is SGHRS and CDR2 is YFSETQ. Trimming stripped 3 bases from V and 3 bases from J, with 9 bases between. CDR3 nucleotides: TGCGCCAGCAGCTCCCTTGGCGAAGAGACCCAGTACTTC. This translates into CASSSLGEETQYF. Combining the CDR3 with reference TRBV5-1 and TRBJ2-5 gives the whole variable domain KAGVTQTPRYLIKTRGQQVTLSCSPISGHRSVSWYQQTPGQGLQFLFEYFSETQRNKGNFPGRFSGRQFSNSRSEMNVSTLELGDSALYLCASSSLGEETQYFGPGTRLLVL.

This sequence joins TRBV9 and TRBJ2-1; maybe TRBD2 (7 bases). Germline V gives CDR1 SGDLS, CDR2 YYNGEE. V lost 0 bases and J 6 bases, leaving 19 bases between the germline ends. This CDR3 spans 17 amino acids. The CDR3 spells CASSVAPTGGPLNEQFF. The CDR3 nucleotides read TGTGCCAGCAGCGTAGCTCCTACGGGGGGCCCTCTCAATGAGCAGTTCTTC.

The CDR3 DNA follows: TGTGCCTGGAGTTCCTATGTTCGGACAGGGAACTTTGATACGCAGTATTTT. Protein sequence: CAWSSYVRTGNFDTQYF. The V gene is TRBV30, the J gene TRBJ2-3, with TRBD1 identical over 8 bases. The germline CDR1 and CDR2 sequences are GTSNPN and SVGIG (reference sequence). CDR3 size: 17 residues. With V trimmed by 2 bases and J by 6 bases, 16 bases remained unmatched.

This clone was counted a few times. This rearrangement joins TRBV5-1 to TRBJ2-2; possibly TRBD1 for D (5 bases). Germline V gives CDR1 SGHRS, CDR2 YFSETQ. This CDR3 has 15 residues. The V gene lost 0 bases and the J gene lost 6 bases, with 12 bases spanning the gap. CDR3 nucleotides: TGCGCCAGCAGCTTGGAATCAGGGTCCGCCGGGGAGCTGTTTTTT. This translates into CASSLESGSAGELFF.

This chain uses TRBV19 with TRBJ1-4; the D is unclear. Germline CDR1 is LNHDA and CDR2 is SQIVND (reference sequence). CDR3 length equals 14 residues. V was trimmed by 2 bases and J by 2 bases, leaving 6 bases between them. CDR3 DNA: TGTGCCAGTAGTATACAGCCCACTAATGAAAAACTGTTTTTT. This codes for CASSIQPTNEKLFF. The full variable domain, with the rest looked up from reference TRBV19 and TRBJ1-4, is DGGITQSPKYLFRKEGQNVTLSCEQNLNHDAMYWYRQDPGQGLRLIYYSQIVNDFQKGDIAEGYSVSREKKESFPLTVTSAQKNPTAFYLCASSIQPTNEKLFFGSGTQLSVL.

This sequence joins TRBV7-2 and TRBJ2-1, with D perhaps given as TRBD1 or TRBD2 (5 bases each). There are 15 residues in the CDR3. V gave up 8 bases and J gave up 7 bases, with 21 bases separating them. From germline, CDR1 is SGHTA and CDR2 FQGNSA. CDR3 amino acids: CASRKTGTDHNEQFF. CDR3 nucleotide sequence: TGTGCCAGCCGGAAGACCGGGACGGACCATAATGAGCAGTTCTTC.

This chain joins TRBV11-3 and TRBJ2-2, with TRBD2 matching 7 bases. Trimming cost V 1 base and J 11 bases; bases outside gene matches: 4. Germline loops: CDR1 SGHNT, CDR2 YENEEA. This CDR3 has 13 residues. CDR3 residues: CASSLGPGGELFF. CDR3 sequence (DNA): TGTGCCAGCAGCTTAGGCCCGGGAGGAGAGCTGTTTTTT.

The V and J genes are TRBV29-1 and TRBJ1-3; no reliable D call. Germline-derived CDR1 and CDR2 are SQVTM and ANQGSEA. CDR3 length: 11 amino acids. V lost 7 bases and J 4 bases, leaving 8 bases between the germline ends. CDR3 amino acids: CSASQGNTIYF. The CDR3 DNA reads TGCAGCGCATCCCAGGGAAACACCATATATTTT.